This T cell receptor (beta chain) appears in the sequencing data of a study of prognosis after radiotherapy for stage I lung cancer. Study summary: More than 5 patients had squamous cell carcinoma and 12 to 13 had adenocarcinoma.

This clonotype was seen ten or more times. Per germline, CDR1 GTSNPN and CDR2 SVGIG (reference sequence). V lost 2 bases to trimming and J lost 3 bases, with 8 bases between them. This CDR3 region has 12 residues. The genomic DNA TCR beta CDR3 region underwent two rounds of multiplex PCR. Gene-specific TRBV and TRBJ primers were used in PCR round one. TCRdb processed the multiplex PCR reads anew with MiXCR; each CDR3 protein has one entry. The table shows under 75,000 distinct CDR3 sequences, with about 30% occurring only once. The rearrangement links TRBV30 to TRBJ2-7; perhaps TRBD1 as D (5 bases). The clonotype comes from a donor aged 50 or older with non-small cell lung cancer. Sample: PBMCs, taken before or after stereotactic body radiation therapy (not recorded which). The CDR3 bases are TGTGCCTGGAGTAACCAGGGCTACGAGCAGTACTTC. This codes for CAWSNQGYEQYF.